These 25 T cell receptor beta chains were sequenced from one sample in a study of regulatory T cells in long-lasting Graves disease. Time point noted: newly diagnosed GD, antithyroid drugs for less than 3 months. Isolated PBMC RNA provided the starting material for the TCR library. Arm-PCR of CDR3 regions with iRepertoire HTBI primers generated TCR beta libraries. MiXCR was run by TCRdb on the multiplex PCR reads, yielding one entry per CDR3 protein. The table has about 440,000 distinct CDR3 sequences, over 15% seen once; the top ten hold approximately 12%. A further study also used this sample, focusing on T cells in Graves' hyperthyroidism and ophthalmopathy.

This sample comprised peripheral blood mononuclear cells (PBMCs), obtained at new diagnosis, from a patient treated with antithyroid drugs. The receptor source for this set is a woman in her 30s with Graves disease.

Ten or more counts support this clonotype. The V gene is TRBV20-1, the J gene TRBJ2-7; D call uncertain. The CDR3 contains 17 residues. Germline-derived CDR1 and CDR2 are DFQATT and SNEGSKA (reference sequence). Between the trimmed V and J ends, which lost 0 bases and 5 bases, there was a span of 23 bases. The CDR3 region has the DNA TGCAGTGCTAGAGACAAATCGACCACCCCAACCCCCCACGAGCAGTACTTC. Translated, it gives CSARDKSTTPTPHEQYF.

This clonotype was found many times. The rearrangement joins TRBV15 to TRBJ2-1; D is perhaps TRBD1 (5 bases). The CDR3 loop spans 15 amino acids. From germline, CDR1 is LNHNV and CDR2 YYDKDF (reference sequence). Trimming took 3 bases from V and 2 from J, leaving 11 bases between them. The CDR3 sequence is CATSRDNGAYNEQFF. The CDR3, as DNA: TGTGCCACCAGCAGGGACAATGGTGCCTACAATGAGCAGTTCTTC. Based on the CDR3 plus reference TRBV15 and TRBJ2-1, the full variable domain is DAMVIQNPRYQVTQFGKPVTLSCSQTLNHNVMYWYQQKSSQAPKLLFHYYDKDFNNEADTPDNFQSRRPNTSFCFLDIRSPGLGDTAMYLCATSRDNGAYNEQFFGPGTRLTVL.

This clonotype was seen only a few times. The V and J genes are TRBV10-3 and TRBJ1-1; D is unresolved. Germline CDR1 and CDR2: ENHRY and SYGVKD. The germline V and J ends were trimmed by 0 bases and 0 bases, with 5 bases remaining between them. This CDR3 is built from 14 residues. The CDR3 is CAISESNVNTEAFF. As DNA, the CDR3 is TGTGCCATCAGTGAGTCGAACGTGAACACTGAAGCTTTCTTT.

This clonotype was counted many times. The genes are TRBV12-3 or TRBV12-4 and TRBJ1-1, with a tentative D call TRBD1 (5 bases). This CDR3 has 15 amino acids. The V and J ends lost 2 bases and 0 bases respectively, with 10 bases between them. The CDR3: CASSLWGEVNTEAFF. The DNA of the CDR3 is TGTGCCAGCAGTTTATGGGGGGAGGTGAACACTGAAGCTTTCTTT.

This clonotype showed up many times. The genes are TRBV27 and TRBJ2-1, with unresolved D. With 6 bases removed from V and 5 bases from J, the gap between germline ends came to 17 bases. The germline CDR1 and CDR2 sequences are MNHEY and SMNVEV (reference sequence). The CDR3 totals 15 residues. The CDR3 DNA reads as TGTGCCAGCAGCCTTGACCCCCGTATTCACAATGAGCAGTTCTTC. Residues: CASSLDPRIHNEQFF.

The chain is built from TRBV7-9 and TRBJ2-7; D is uncertain. The CDR3 is 15 amino acids. V was shortened by 0 bases and J by 2 bases, with 11 bases between the two germline ends. Per the germline V gene, CDR1 is SEHNR and CDR2 is FQNEAQ (reference sequence). The CDR3 here is CASSLARSSAYEQYF. CDR3 bases: TGTGCCAGCAGCTTAGCGCGGAGTAGTGCCTACGAGCAGTACTTC.

This clonotype has more than one count but fewer than ten. The chain joins TRBV19 to TRBJ2-3; TRBD1 matches 8 bases. Germline V gives CDR1 LNHDA, CDR2 SQIVND (reference sequence). The length of the CDR3 is 14 residues. Germline trimming cut 6 bases from V and 4 bases from J; bases unmatched to any gene: 6. The CDR3 loop reads CASRNRGAADTQYF. CDR3 nucleotide sequence: TGTGCCAGTAGGAACAGGGGGGCGGCAGATACGCAGTATTTT.

This clonotype appeared a few times. The junction departs from germline at one end; a sequencing error may be responsible. V is TRBV6-1 and J is TRBJ2-7; unclear D gene. CDR3 length equals 14 residues. From germline, CDR1 is MNHNS and CDR2 SASEGT. The CDR3 protein is CASRPGVASYEQCF. The CDR3 DNA sequence: TGTGCCAGCAGGCCAGGCGTAGCCTCCTACGAGCAGTGCTTC.

This clonotype was detected many times. The V gene is TRBV9, the J gene TRBJ2-3; 16 bases agree with TRBD2. The V gene's germline CDR1 is SGDLS and CDR2 YYNGEE. Trimming removed 4 bases from V and 6 bases from J; junction bases left unmatched: 5. The CDR3 contains 16 residues. The CDR3 reads CASSSGTSGRADTQYF. CDR3 DNA: TGTGCCAGCAGCTCGGGGACTAGCGGGAGGGCCGATACGCAGTATTTT.

Comment on this clonotype: A much larger clonotype is one base distant, so this may be a read error. This sequence joins TRBV7-8 and TRBJ2-5; 8 nucleotides agree with TRBD1. From germline, CDR1 is SGHVS and CDR2 FQNEAQ. CDR3 length equals 14 residues. The CDR3 reads CVSSYRGVGETQYF. The CDR3 bases are TGTGTCAGCAGTTACAGGGGGGTGGGAGAGACCCAGTACTTC.

This clonotype was seen a handful of times. The likely explanation is a read error, given a far larger clone one base away. This chain joins TRBV27 and TRBJ2-7; TRBD2 agrees at 7 bases. The CDR3 is 17 amino acids. Germline assignment: CDR1 MNHEY and CDR2 SMNVEV (reference sequence). With 5 bases clipped from V and 6 bases from J, the junction kept 19 bases outside the gene matches. The CDR3 coding sequence is TGTGCCAGCAGTAGCCAAGGGTTGGGTAGCGGGCCGGTCGAGCAGTACTTC. Protein sequence: CASSSQGLGSGPVEQYF.

This clonotype was counted only a few times. The CDR3 protein is CSAKYYYNEQFF. As DNA, the CDR3 is TGCAGTGCTAAGTACTACTACAATGAGCAGTTCTTC. The V call is TRBV20-1, the J call TRBJ2-1; no definite D call. This CDR3 spans 12 amino acids. V lost 4 bases and J lost 3, with 7 bases in between. Germline CDR1 reads DFQATT; CDR2 reads SNEGSKA (reference sequence).

This clonotype was detected many times. The V gene is TRBV3-1, the J gene TRBJ2-7; D is unresolved. Germline lookup yields CDR1 LGHDT and CDR2 YNNKEL (reference sequence). V lost 1 base, J lost 3 bases, and 13 bases lay in between. The CDR3 sequence is 15 residues long. As DNA, the CDR3 is TGTGCCAGCAGCCAAGGCCCGACTGGTGGCTACGAGCAGTACTTC. Residues: CASSQGPTGGYEQYF.

There are many counts of this clonotype. CDR3 residues: CASRDRVTDTQYF. CDR3 in DNA: TGTGCCAGCCGAGATCGGGTCACAGATACGCAGTATTTT. The V and J genes are TRBV7-2 and TRBJ2-3; D is unclear. The CDR3 runs 13 residues. Germline CDR1 SGHTA, CDR2 FQGNSA. V lost 8 bases, J lost 2 bases, and 11 bases lay in between.

There are many counts of this clonotype. The rearrangement links TRBV7-9 to TRBJ2-7; D assignment may be TRBD1 or TRBD2 (6 bases each). The V and J ends lost 0 bases and 0 bases respectively, with 12 bases between them. The CDR3 is 16 residues long. CDR1 and CDR2 from the germline V gene are SEHNR and FQNEAQ (reference sequence). This chain's CDR3 is CASSLAGGHGSYEQYF. CDR3 nucleotide sequence: TGTGCCAGCAGCTTAGCAGGGGGGCACGGCTCCTACGAGCAGTACTTC.

This clonotype was observed many times. This chain links TRBV12-3 or TRBV12-4 with TRBJ2-3, with TRBD2 identical over 13 bases. After removal of 7 bases from V and 4 bases from J, the junction contained 8 bases not matched to a gene. CDR3 length: 16 amino acids. Written as DNA, the CDR3 is TGTGCCAGCACCCTGGGACTAGCGGGACTCTCAGATACGCAGTATTTT. As protein: CASTLGLAGLSDTQYF.

The table lists this clonotype with a count of one. This may arise from a read error, as a much more abundant clone is one base away. V usage is TRBV5-1 and J usage is TRBJ2-2, with 8 bases lining up with TRBD1. Per the germline V gene, CDR1 is SGHRS and CDR2 is YFSETQ. CDR3 size: 16 residues. DNA for the CDR3: TGCGCCAGCAGCCTGACAGGGGTGGAGAGCACCGGGGAGCTGGTTTTT. Its translation: CASSLTGVESTGELVF.

This clonotype was detected a few times. The V and J genes are TRBV6-9 and TRBJ1-2; D call uncertain. The V end was cut by 3 bases, the J end by 6 bases, with 11 bases between. Germline-derived CDR1 and CDR2 are MNHGY and SVAAGI. This CDR3 comprises 13 residues. The CDR3, as DNA: TGTGCCAGCAGTTACTCGAATGGAAATGGCTACACCTTC. Translated, it gives CASSYSNGNGYTF.

This clonotype was recorded at least ten times. This rearrangement joins TRBV7-2 to TRBJ2-7; 8 bases align to TRBD2. CDR1 and CDR2 from the germline V gene are SGHTA and FQGNSA. The CDR3 is 16 residues long. After removal of 5 bases from V and 2 bases from J, the junction contained 11 bases not matched to a gene. The CDR3 sequence is CASSGLSYGRAYEQYF. The CDR3 DNA follows: TGTGCCAGCAGCGGCTTGTCATACGGGAGGGCCTACGAGCAGTACTTC. The full variable domain, completed using reference TRBV7-2 and TRBJ2-7, is GAGVSQSPSNKVTEKGKDVELRCDPISGHTALYWYRQSLGQGLEFLIYFQGNSAPDKSGLPSDRFSAERTGGSVSTLTIQRTQQEDSAVYLCASSGLSYGRAYEQYFGPGTRLTVT.

Many counts were recorded for this clonotype. This chain connects TRBV11-2 to TRBJ2-4; 13 nucleotides line up with TRBD2. Germline CDR1 and CDR2: SGHAT and FQNNGV. The V gene end was trimmed by 5 bases and the J gene end by 0 bases; junction bases not matched to a gene: 7. The CDR3 extends over 18 amino acids. The CDR3: CASSTGTSGTLAKNIQYF. CDR3 nucleotides: TGTGCCAGCAGCACCGGGACTAGCGGGACATTAGCCAAAAACATTCAGTACTTC.

This clonotype has a handful of counts. V and J are TRBV5-1 and TRBJ1-4; D uncertain. V dropped 3 bases and J dropped 8 bases, with 14 bases sitting between them. Germline V gene data show CDR1 as SGHRS and CDR2 as YFSETQ. The CDR3 loop spans 14 amino acids. The DNA for the CDR3 is TGCGCCAGCAGCTCCGGACTGGGCCGAGAAAAACTGTTTTTT. Translation: CASSSGLGREKLFF.

This clonotype was observed a few times. The chain uses TRBV28 and TRBJ2-1, with 7 positions matching TRBD2. Germline trimming cut 2 bases from V and 1 base from J; bases unmatched to any gene: 14. The CDR3 totals 19 residues. The germline gives CDR1 MDHEN, CDR2 SYDVKM. For the CDR3, the DNA is TGTGCCAGCAGTTTAGCGGGTTTAGAGGGGAGGGAATCCTACAATGAGCAGTTCTTC. Amino acid sequence: CASSLAGLEGRESYNEQFF.

This clonotype was observed many times. This chain joins TRBV2 and TRBJ2-7; TRBD2 aligns across 14 bases. CDR3 length equals 16 residues. Germline V CDR1 and CDR2: SNHLY, FYNNEI. J was trimmed by 6 bases and V by 10 bases; bases with no gene match: 14. The CDR3 is CATEGARLAGGPEQYF. The DNA of the CDR3 is TGTGCCACCGAGGGGGCCCGACTAGCGGGAGGGCCCGAGCAGTACTTC.

Ten or more counts support this clonotype. The chain has TRBV29-1 and TRBJ2-7; 10 bases are shared with TRBD2. The length of the CDR3 is 14 residues. Looked up from germline, CDR1 is SQVTM and CDR2 is ANQGSEA. The ends lost 4 bases at V and 1 base at J; junction bases unmatched: 4. CDR3 region: CSVALLAGSYEQYF. The DNA of the CDR3 is TGCAGCGTTGCTCTACTAGCGGGGTCCTACGAGCAGTACTTC.

This clonotype has at least ten counts. The chain has TRBV2 and TRBJ2-1; 11 bases agree with TRBD2. The CDR3 has 15 residues. Germline assignment: CDR1 SNHLY and CDR2 FYNNEI. V shed 6 bases, J shed 4 bases, and the junction held 5 bases outside the gene matches. For the CDR3, the DNA is TGTGCCAGCAGGGGGACTAGCGGAATATACAATGAGCAGTTCTTC. Its protein is CASRGTSGIYNEQFF.